A single sample gave rise to the 32 T cell receptor beta chains below, sequenced in a study of OX40 agonist ivuxolimab in advanced cancers. Method: immunoSEQ multiplex PCR; TCRdb's copy keeps in-frame clones and lacks some. The sample lists tens of thousands of clones, about 85% occurring once. Source: CD4+ or CD8+ T cells sorted from blood, taken in a trial of the OX40 agonist ivuxolimab. The receptor set was obtained from an adult with an advanced solid tumor such as melanoma, head and neck, liver or kidney cancer.

Written as DNA, the CDR3 is TGTGCCAGCAGGCCTGGACTAGCGGGAGGGTCCATAGAGCAGTACTTC. Protein: CASRPGLAGGSIEQYF. V is TRBV28 and J is TRBJ2-7, with 15 bases fitting TRBD2. The germline CDR1 and CDR2 sequences are MDHEN and SYDVKM. Trimming cost V 6 bases and J 7 bases; bases outside gene matches: 10. This CDR3 has 16 residues. The full variable domain, in which reference TRBV28 and TRBJ2-7 provide the parts outside the CDR3, is DVKVTQSSRYLVKRTGEKVFLECVQDMDHENMFWYRQDPGLGLRLIYFSYDVKMKEKGDIPEGYSVSREKKERFSLILESASTNQTSMYLCASRPGLAGGSIEQYFGPGTRLTVT.

The J gene is TRBJ2-5, the V gene TRBV28; TRBD2 aligns across 12 bases. The J segment lost 11 bases and the V segment lost 6 bases, leaving 10 bases of the junction unmatched. The germline gives CDR1 MDHEN, CDR2 SYDVKM. The CDR3 runs 14 residues. The CDR3 is CASSPRLAGGEQYF. The CDR3 DNA sequence: TGTGCCAGCAGCCCCCGGCTAGCGGGAGGGGAGCAGTACTTC.

V gene TRBV18 combines with J gene TRBJ2-7, with TRBD2 identical over 8 bases. V gave up 3 bases and J gave up 0 bases; unmatched junction bases: 7. The CDR3 runs 16 residues. Germline CDR1 KGHSH, CDR2 LQKENI. The CDR3 bases are TGTGCCAGCTCACCGAGTAGCGGGGTCCGCTCCTACGAGCAGTACTTC. Amino acid sequence: CASSPSSGVRSYEQYF.

V usage is TRBV14 and J usage is TRBJ2-5; possibly TRBD1 for D (6 bases). Germline-derived CDR1 and CDR2 are SGHDN and FVKESK. The CDR3 consists of 14 residues. The ends were cut back, 4 bases at V and 5 bases at J, with 14 bases in the middle. In nucleotides, the CDR3 is TGTGCCAGCAGCCCGTCAGGGGCTTGGGAGACCCAGTACTTC. Encoded protein: CASSPSGAWETQYF. The whole variable domain, filled in from reference TRBV14 and TRBJ2-5, reads EAGVTQFPSHSVIEKGQTVTLRCDPISGHDNLYWYRRVMGKEIKFLLHFVKESKQDESGMPNNRFLAERTGGTYSTLKVQPAELEDSGVYFCASSPSGAWETQYFGPGTRLLVL.

This chain connects TRBV4-2 to TRBJ2-3; D could derive from TRBD1 or TRBD2 (6 bases each). Looked up from germline, CDR1 is LGHNA and CDR2 is YNFKEQ. CDR3 length equals 17 residues. Between the trimmed V and J ends, which lost 0 bases and 1 base, there was a span of 14 bases. The chain's CDR3 is CASSQEGGRGRTDTQYF. CDR3 bases: TGTGCCAGCAGCCAAGAGGGGGGCAGGGGACGCACAGATACGCAGTATTTT.

The chain employs TRBV18 and TRBJ1-2; D gene uncertain. The V gene lost 0 bases and the J gene lost 7 bases, with 12 bases spanning the gap. This CDR3 has 14 amino acids. CDR1 and CDR2 (germline): KGHSH, LQKENI. CDR3 bases: TGTGCCAGCTCACCACCGGGAGTCACGTTTGGCTACACCTTC. Protein: CASSPPGVTFGYTF.

The rearrangement links TRBV4-1 to TRBJ2-7; no definite D call. The V end lost 5 bases, the J end lost 2 bases, and 13 bases lay between the germline ends. The CDR3 sequence is 14 residues long. In germline, CDR1 is MGHRA, CDR2 YSYEKL. CDR3 region: CASSGSLFTYEQYF. The CDR3 DNA reads as TGCGCCAGCAGCGGCAGCCTTTTCACCTACGAGCAGTACTTC.

The V call is TRBV7-5, the J call TRBJ1-2; the table calls TRBD1, which could not be checked here. TRBV7-5 is a recognized pseudogene. The length of the CDR3 is 15 residues. The CDR3 here is CARSGGQPKWYGYTF. The DNA for the CDR3 is TGTGCCAGAAGCGGGGGACAGCCAAAATGGTATGGCTACACCTTC.

This clone is a singleton in its sample. The gene calls are TRBV25-1 and TRBJ2-5; perhaps D is TRBD1 or TRBD2 (5 bases each). V lost 7 bases, J lost 0 bases, and 9 bases lay in between. The CDR3 length is 13 residues. In germline, CDR1 is MGHDK, CDR2 SYGVNS. CDR3 DNA: TGTGCCAGCATGGGGGAGTACCAAGAGACCCAGTACTTC. This sequence encodes CASMGEYQETQYF.

CDR3 loop: CASSQVQGTGNTIYF. The CDR3 DNA is TGTGCCAGCAGCCAAGTACAGGGAACGGGAAACACCATATATTTT. V usage is TRBV7-9 and J usage is TRBJ1-3, with D possibly TRBD1 on 6 matching bases. The CDR3 runs 15 residues. V was pared by 5 bases and J by 4 bases, with 15 bases between. Germline CDR1 is SEHNR and CDR2 is FQNEAQ (reference sequence).

The chain uses TRBV28 and TRBJ2-5; possibly TRBD1 or TRBD2 for D (5 bases each). The better agreement between TRBJ2-7 and the DNA end casts doubt on the J call. The CDR3 extends over 14 amino acids. The V gene's germline CDR1 is MDHEN and CDR2 SYDVKM. The CDR3 is CASSLGRERYEQYF. CDR3 in DNA: TGTGCCAGCAGTTTGGGCAGGGAGAGGTACGAGCAGTACTTC.

The V and J genes are TRBV5-6 and TRBJ2-3; the D gene is possibly TRBD2 (5 bases). Germline values: CDR1 SGHDT, CDR2 YYEEEE. Trimming stripped 4 bases from V and 6 bases from J, with 6 bases between. The CDR3 runs 11 residues. The CDR3 reads CASSQRDTQYF. In DNA, the CDR3 is TGTGCCAGCAGCCAGCGGGATACGCAGTATTTT.

This clone occurred a few times. V usage is TRBV30 and J usage is TRBJ2-7; 9 nucleotides line up with TRBD2. Germline V gives CDR1 GTSNPN, CDR2 SVGIG (reference sequence). The CDR3 loop spans 17 amino acids. The junction had 13 bases not matched to a gene; V was cut back by 3 bases and J by 1 base. The CDR3 DNA is TGTGCCTGGAGCCTGTCTGGGGCTAGCGGGACATCCTACGAGCAGTACTTC. Its translation: CAWSLSGASGTSYEQYF.

V usage is TRBV6-1 and J usage is TRBJ2-2; D gene unclear. Germline CDR1 is MNHNS and CDR2 is SASEGT. V was cut by 6 bases and J by 7 bases, with 15 bases left in between. The length of the CDR3 is 14 residues. The CDR3 spells CASSVQDGGGELFF. The CDR3 nucleotides are TGTGCCAGCAGCGTGCAGGATGGTGGCGGGGAGCTGTTTTTT.

The CDR3 sequence is CASSNSFYEQYF. As DNA, the CDR3 is TGCGCCAGCAGTAACAGCTTCTACGAGCAGTACTTC. The chain couples TRBV10-2 to TRBJ2-7, with D hard to call. The V end was cut by 5 bases, the J end by 3 bases, with 8 bases between. Germline V gene sequence: CDR1 WSHSY, CDR2 SAAADI. CDR3 length: 12 residues.

The gene calls are TRBV5-1 and TRBJ1-2, with no clear D. Per germline, CDR1 SGHRS and CDR2 YFSETQ. Trimming removed 0 bases from V and 9 bases from J, with 15 bases in between. The CDR3 runs to 14 residues. CDR3 loop: CASSLAVETASYTF. As DNA, the CDR3 is TGCGCCAGCAGCTTGGCCGTCGAAACAGCAAGCTACACCTTC.

This chain uses TRBV6-6 with TRBJ1-1, with D possibly being TRBD1 (6 bases). This CDR3 has 14 amino acids. V lost 5 bases, J lost 3 bases, and 13 bases lay in between. Per the germline V gene, CDR1 is MNHNY and CDR2 is SVGAGI (reference sequence). The CDR3 spells CASSPGGADTEAFF. The CDR3 DNA reads TGTGCCAGCAGTCCGGGGGGGGCCGACACTGAAGCTTTCTTT.

This clone was recorded a few times. V and J are TRBV11-3 and TRBJ2-2; D call uncertain. This CDR3 contains 13 residues. V lost 5 bases to trimming and J lost 4 bases, with 8 bases between them. The germline CDR1 and CDR2 sequences are SGHNT and YENEEA. CDR3 loop: CASSPRRTGELFF. CDR3 sequence (DNA): TGTGCCAGCAGCCCCCGCCGCACCGGGGAGCTGTTTTTT.

The rearrangement joins TRBV6-1 to TRBJ1-1; D is perhaps TRBD1 (6 bases). This CDR3 spans 11 amino acids. Germline loops: CDR1 MNHNS, CDR2 SASEGT. V was shortened by 7 bases and J by 4 bases, with 7 bases between the two germline ends. The CDR3 reads CASKGGTEAFF. CDR3 bases: TGTGCCAGCAAGGGGGGCACTGAAGCTTTCTTT.

This clone occurred once. The chain combines TRBV27 with TRBJ2-7; D may correspond to TRBD1 or TRBD2 (6 bases each). The V gene lost 6 bases and the J gene lost 2 bases, with 11 bases spanning the gap. This CDR3 spans 13 amino acids. Germline-derived CDR1 and CDR2 are MNHEY and SMNVEV (reference sequence). The CDR3 DNA reads TGTGCCAGCAGCCCGGGGGCCACCTACGAGCAGTACTTC. Encoded protein: CASSPGATYEQYF.

The chain carries TRBV21-1 and TRBJ2-1; no DNA check was done on the table's D call, TRBD2. TRBV21-1 corresponds to a pseudogene. The CDR3 covers 12 residues. CDR3 DNA: TGTGCCAGCCCAAAAGCGGGTAATGAGCAGTTCTTC. This encodes CASPKAGNEQFF.

The chain employs TRBV28 and TRBJ2-5; TRBD2 matches at 11 bases. The DNA end is a closer match to TRBJ2-7, so the J assignment may be wrong. The CDR3 totals 14 residues. Looked up from germline, CDR1 is MDHEN and CDR2 is SYDVKM. CDR3 sequence (DNA): TGTGCCAGCAGTTTCCTAGCGGGAGGCTACGAGCAGTACTTC. This codes for CASSFLAGGYEQYF.

For this clone: The junction departs from the called germline gene at one end, perhaps through a read error. The chain carries TRBV4-2 and TRBJ1-1; D is possibly TRBD1 (6 bases). The CDR3 has 12 residues. Per the germline V gene, CDR1 is LGHNA and CDR2 is YNFKEQ. CDR3 nucleotide sequence: TGTGCCAGCACCCAACAGGGTCGTGAAGTGTGCTTT. Encoded protein: CASTQQGREVCF.

The genes are TRBV6-5 and TRBJ2-5; TRBD2 aligns across 7 bases. This CDR3 contains 15 residues. The germline V gene encodes CDR1 MNHEY and CDR2 SVGAGI. The trim removed 0 bases at V and 7 bases at J, leaving 8 bases unmatched. CDR3 DNA: TGTGCCAGCAGTTACTCCGGCGGGAGTAGTGGGACCCAGTACTTC. Translated, it gives CASSYSGGSSGTQYF.

V and J are TRBV7-6 and TRBJ1-1, with D hard to call. Germline CDR1 is SGHVS and CDR2 is FNYEAQ. This CDR3 is built from 13 residues. Trimming left V 0 bases short and J 1 base short, with 3 bases between. The CDR3 region is CASSLAGNTEAFF. In nucleotides, the CDR3 is TGTGCCAGCAGCTTAGCCGGGAACACTGAAGCTTTCTTT.

The rearrangement uses TRBV5-6 and TRBJ2-3, with 9 bases that match TRBD1. The germline gives CDR1 SGHDT, CDR2 YYEEEE. This CDR3 has 15 amino acids. Trimming took 2 bases from V and 4 from J; bases not matched to a gene: 5. Written as DNA, the CDR3 is TGTGCCAGCAGCTTAACAGGGGGCGGAGCAGATACGCAGTATTTT. It codes for CASSLTGGGADTQYF.

CDR3 coding DNA: TGTGCCAGCAGTGGTTTTGTTCGAAAAGGGCTCACCGGGGAGCTGTTTTTT. This encodes CASSGFVRKGLTGELFF. The chain uses TRBV27 and TRBJ2-2; D unclear. Deletions cut 5 bases from V and 4 bases from J, with 20 bases between. The CDR3 extends over 17 amino acids. Per germline, CDR1 MNHEY and CDR2 SMNVEV (reference sequence).

This rearrangement joins TRBV6-6 to TRBJ2-3, with D maybe TRBD1 (6 bases). V was pared by 6 bases and J by 3 bases, with 16 bases between. Looked up from germline, CDR1 is MNHNY and CDR2 is SVGAGI (reference sequence). This CDR3 is built from 15 residues. The CDR3 protein is CASRPQGRGTDTQYF. The CDR3 DNA reads as TGTGCCAGCAGGCCACAGGGAAGGGGAACAGATACGCAGTATTTT.

The rearrangement uses TRBV7-8 and TRBJ1-2; unclear D gene. The V gene's germline CDR1 is SGHVS and CDR2 FQNEAQ. CDR3 length: 14 amino acids. Trimming shortened V by 1 base and J by 9 bases, and 15 bases separated the two germline ends. The CDR3 DNA reads as TGTGCCAGCAGCTTAGGTCAGCGCCTAGATCGCTACACCTTC. This encodes CASSLGQRLDRYTF.

The chain combines TRBV19 with TRBJ1-4; D remains unclear. Germline assignment: CDR1 LNHDA and CDR2 SQIVND (reference sequence). Trimming pared 3 bases from V and 6 bases from J, leaving 11 bases between. CDR3 size: 14 residues. The CDR3 here is CASSIPGYDEKLFF. CDR3 nucleotides: TGTGCCAGTAGTATTCCGGGGTATGATGAAAAACTGTTTTTT.

The chain couples TRBV19 to TRBJ2-1, with a tentative D call TRBD2 (5 bases). Germline assignment: CDR1 LNHDA and CDR2 SQIVND (reference sequence). V lost 1 base and J lost 10, with 5 bases in between. This CDR3 comprises 11 residues. CDR3: CASSIGEEQFF. Here the CDR3 DNA reads TGTGCCAGTAGTATAGGGGAGGAGCAGTTCTTC.

This chain links TRBV5-4 with TRBJ2-3; the D gene is possibly TRBD2 (5 bases). Deletions cut 0 bases from V and 1 base from J, with 6 bases between. This CDR3 has 14 residues. CDR1 is SGHNT, CDR2 YYREEE, per germline (reference sequence). The CDR3, as DNA: TGTGCCAGCAGCTTGGGGGGAGGCACAGATACGCAGTATTTT. Amino acids: CASSLGGGTDTQYF.